These 21 T cell receptor beta chains came from one sample sequenced in a study of follicular helper T cells after annual influenza vaccination. Profiling relied on immunoSEQ multiplex PCR, and the TCRdb table lists in-frame clones only, not all of them. Of fewer than 11,000 clones in the sample, around 81% were seen once. The time point was: 2014-2015 season, 7 days after vaccination. The specimen was CXCR5- memory CD4+ T cells sorted from blood, collected 7 days after influenza vaccination. Source of these receptors: an adult who received the influenza vaccine.

The chain uses TRBV4-3 and TRBJ2-5; 11 positions match TRBD2. The germline V gene encodes CDR1 LGHNA and CDR2 YSLEER. V gave up 3 bases and J gave up 9 bases; unmatched junction bases: 9. The length of the CDR3 is 15 residues. The CDR3 is CASSQVTSGGAAQYF. The CDR3 DNA reads TGCGCCAGCAGCCAGGTCACTAGCGGGGGCGCGGCCCAGTACTTC.

The rearrangement joins TRBV5-8 to TRBJ1-1; 7 bases fit TRBD1. V shed 4 bases, J shed 7 bases, and the junction held 4 bases outside the gene matches. Germline V gives CDR1 SGHTS, CDR2 YDEGEE. The CDR3 spans 12 residues. CDR3 loop: CASSTGTVEAFF. The CDR3, as DNA: TGTGCCAGCAGCACTGGGACAGTTGAAGCTTTCTTT.

The rearrangement uses TRBV5-4 and TRBJ1-6; D is undetermined. CDR3 size: 14 residues. Trimming cost V 0 bases and J 8 bases, with 9 bases left between them. CDR1 is SGHNT, CDR2 YYREEE, per germline (reference sequence). CDR3 sequence reads: CASSLDQAYSPLHF. The CDR3 DNA reads as TGTGCCAGCAGCTTGGACCAAGCTTATTCACCCCTCCACTTT.

The CDR3, as DNA: TGTGCCAGCAGTCCCGAGGGACAGGGGGCGGTTTCACCCCTCCACTTT. Its translation is CASSPEGQGAVSPLHF. The V and J genes are TRBV5-4 and TRBJ1-6; 12 bases line up with TRBD1. The CDR3 consists of 16 residues. The V and J ends lost 5 bases and 9 bases, in that order; junction bases with no gene match: 9. The germline gives CDR1 SGHNT, CDR2 YYREEE (reference sequence).

The rearrangement links TRBV10-3 to TRBJ2-2; 8 positions agree with TRBD1. Germline CDR1 ENHRY, CDR2 SYGVKD. V was pared by 0 bases and J by 1 base, with 7 bases of the junction left unmatched. The length of the CDR3 is 18 residues. CDR3 DNA: TGTGCCATCAGTGAGTCAACCGGGACAGGCATGAACACCGGGGAGCTGTTTTTT. This sequence encodes CAISESTGTGMNTGELFF.

This clone was seen once. The chain joins TRBV5-6 to TRBJ1-3, with D uncertain. V shed 0 bases and J shed 0 bases, with 13 bases lying between them. Germline lookup yields CDR1 SGHDT and CDR2 YYEEEE. The CDR3 extends over 17 amino acids. Here the CDR3 reads CASSLAAEKSSGNTIYF. CDR3 sequence (DNA): TGTGCCAGCAGCTTGGCCGCAGAGAAAAGCTCTGGAAACACCATATATTTT.

The V and J genes are TRBV11-3 and TRBJ2-3; TRBD2 matches at 14 bases. Trimming cost V 5 bases and J 5 bases; bases outside gene matches: 9. Germline V lookup: CDR1 SGHNT, CDR2 YENEEA. The CDR3 extends over 17 amino acids. The CDR3 region is CASSVGTSGSVVDTQYF. As DNA, the CDR3 is TGTGCCAGCAGCGTCGGGACTAGCGGGAGTGTCGTAGATACGCAGTATTTT.

The CDR3 is CASSFGGSQPQHF. CDR3 bases: TGTGCCAGCAGCTTCGGGGGTTCCCAGCCCCAGCATTTT. The chain recombines TRBV5-6 with TRBJ1-5; a possible D gene is TRBD1 (5 bases). Trimming took off 2 bases at V and 7 bases at J, with 10 bases between the two ends. Germline V gene data show CDR1 as SGHDT and CDR2 as YYEEEE. This CDR3 contains 13 residues.

This clone has a handful of counts. The rearrangement uses TRBV2 and TRBJ1-5, with 7 bases lining up with TRBD1. V trimming: 4 bases; J trimming: 7 bases; junction bases outside the gene matches: 4. CDR3 length equals 13 residues. The germline V gene has CDR1 SNHLY and CDR2 FYNNEI. Here the CDR3 reads CASSAGRGQPQHF. The CDR3, as DNA: TGTGCCAGCAGTGCGGGCAGGGGGCAGCCCCAGCATTTT.

CDR3 sequence: CASSFQDTQYF. DNA for the CDR3: TGTGCCAGCAGCTTTCAAGATACGCAGTATTTT. The gene calls are TRBV7-2 and TRBJ2-3; D is unclear. In germline, CDR1 is SGHTA, CDR2 FQGNSA. V shed 3 bases and J shed 5 bases, with 3 bases lying between them. This CDR3 spans 11 amino acids.

This clone was counted a few times. This rearrangement joins TRBV28 to TRBJ1-5; D might be TRBD1 (5 bases). Per germline, CDR1 MDHEN and CDR2 SYDVKM. The ends were cut back, 1 base at V and 3 bases at J, with 10 bases in the middle. The CDR3 covers 15 residues. The CDR3 sequence: CASSLFEGVNQPQHF. CDR3 sequence (DNA): TGTGCCAGCAGTTTATTCGAAGGGGTCAATCAGCCCCAGCATTTT.

The chain has TRBV19 and TRBJ2-6; D could derive from TRBD1 or TRBD2 (5 bases each). This CDR3 comprises 14 residues. V lost 5 bases to trimming and J lost 4 bases, with 9 bases between them. Germline-derived CDR1 and CDR2 are LNHDA and SQIVND (reference sequence). The CDR3 DNA is TGTGCCAGTAGTTCCGGGGCCGGGGCCAACGTCCTGACTTTC. Protein product: CASSSGAGANVLTF.

The rearrangement joins TRBV2 to TRBJ2-1, with D unresolved. Germline V CDR1 and CDR2: SNHLY, FYNNEI. V lost 5 bases and J lost 0, with 5 bases in between. The CDR3 covers 13 residues. Here the CDR3 DNA reads TGTGCCAGCAGTCTGGACTCCTACAATGAGCAGTTCTTC. It codes for CASSLDSYNEQFF.

This chain uses TRBV7-2 with TRBJ2-7; TRBD2 might be the D (6 bases). Germline V gene lookup returns CDR1 SGHTA and CDR2 FQGNSA. The CDR3 consists of 13 residues. Trimming left V 8 bases short and J 1 base short, with 12 bases between. CDR3 region: CASGGAGSYEQYF. DNA of the CDR3: TGTGCCAGCGGAGGGGCGGGGTCCTACGAGCAGTACTTC.

The chain uses TRBV28 and TRBJ1-6; tentatively, D is TRBD1 (6 bases). Germline CDR1 reads MDHEN; CDR2 reads SYDVKM. The V and J ends lost 10 bases and 8 bases respectively, with 12 bases between them. CDR3 length: 12 residues. The CDR3 DNA reads as TGTGCCACACGCAGGGGAGATTCACCCCTCCACTTT. This codes for CATRRGDSPLHF.

The CDR3 sequence: CASSPARETQYF. The CDR3 nucleotides are TGCGCCAGCAGCCCCGCCAGGGAGACCCAGTACTTC. The chain is built from TRBV5-1 and TRBJ2-5; D gene unclear. Trimming removed 4 bases from V and 5 bases from J, with 9 bases in between. The CDR3 runs to 12 residues. Looked up from germline, CDR1 is SGHRS and CDR2 is YFSETQ.

The gene calls are TRBV11-3 and TRBJ2-3, with 7 bases matching TRBD2. V lost 5 bases, J lost 2 bases, and 4 bases stayed unmatched. CDR1 and CDR2 from the germline V gene are SGHNT and YENEEA. This CDR3 has 14 amino acids. As DNA, the CDR3 is TGTGCCAGCAGCCAGGGAGGGACCACAGATACGCAGTATTTT. It yields the protein CASSQGGTTDTQYF. Based on the CDR3 plus reference TRBV11-3 and TRBJ2-3, the full variable domain is EAGVVQSPRYKIIEKKQPVAFWCNPISGHNTLYWYLQNLGQGPELLIRYENEEAVDDSQLPKDRFSAERLKGVDSTLKIQPAELGDSAVYLCASSQGGTTDTQYFGPGTRLTVL.

The rearrangement joins TRBV29-1 to TRBJ2-2; possibly TRBD2 for D (5 bases). Germline V gene data show CDR1 as SQVTM and CDR2 as ANQGSEA. This CDR3 has 14 residues. The V gene lost 5 bases and the J gene lost 5 bases, with 15 bases spanning the gap. In nucleotides, the CDR3 is TGCAGCGTTCGGGGTAATGTAGCGACCGGGGAGCTGTTTTTT. Protein product: CSVRGNVATGELFF.

The chain carries TRBV19 and TRBJ1-1, with 7 bases identical to TRBD1. The V gene's germline CDR1 is LNHDA and CDR2 SQIVND (reference sequence). The V gene end was trimmed by 6 bases and the J gene end by 4 bases; junction bases not matched to a gene: 5. The CDR3 covers 13 residues. The CDR3: CASSRDSLTEAFF. The CDR3 nucleotides read TGTGCCAGTAGCCGGGACAGCCTCACTGAAGCTTTCTTT.

V is TRBV6-1 and J is TRBJ2-5; D unclear. There are 10 residues in the CDR3. The germline V and J ends were trimmed by 6 bases and 5 bases, with 4 bases remaining between them. CDR1 is MNHNS and CDR2 is SASEGT in the germline V gene. The CDR3 protein is CASRRETQYF. Here the CDR3 DNA reads TGTGCCAGCAGGCGGGAGACCCAGTACTTC.

This chain uses TRBV6-6 with TRBJ2-3; 8 bases line up with TRBD1. This CDR3 spans 15 amino acids. After removal of 6 bases from V and 4 bases from J, the junction contained 9 bases not matched to a gene. Germline CDR1 MNHNY, CDR2 SVGAGI (reference sequence). The CDR3 coding sequence is TGTGCCAGCAGCCGGACAGGGCAACCCCCAGATACGCAGTATTTT. Translating it yields CASSRTGQPPDTQYF.